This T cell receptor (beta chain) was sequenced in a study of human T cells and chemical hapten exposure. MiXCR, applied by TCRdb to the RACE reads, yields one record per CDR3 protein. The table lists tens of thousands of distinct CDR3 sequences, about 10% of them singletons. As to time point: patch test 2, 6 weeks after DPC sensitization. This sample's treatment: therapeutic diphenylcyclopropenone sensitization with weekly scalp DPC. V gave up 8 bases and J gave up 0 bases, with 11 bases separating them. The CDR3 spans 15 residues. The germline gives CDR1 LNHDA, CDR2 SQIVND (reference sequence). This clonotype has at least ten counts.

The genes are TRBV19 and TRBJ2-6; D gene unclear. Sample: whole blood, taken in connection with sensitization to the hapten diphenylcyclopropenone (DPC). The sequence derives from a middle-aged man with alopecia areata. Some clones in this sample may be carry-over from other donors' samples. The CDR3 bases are TGTGCCAGTTCACAGCAGAGCTCTGGGGCCAACGTCCTGACTTTC. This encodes CASSQQSSGANVLTF. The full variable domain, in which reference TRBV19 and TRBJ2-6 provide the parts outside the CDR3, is DGGITQSPKYLFRKEGQNVTLSCEQNLNHDAMYWYRQDPGQGLRLIYYSQIVNDFQKGDIAEGYSVSREKKESFPLTVTSAQKNPTAFYLCASSQQSSGANVLTFGAGSRLTVL.